A selection of T cell receptor beta chains follows, all from one sample in a study of CD8 T cells in ankylosing spondylitis. TCRdb reprocessed the 5' RACE reads via MiXCR and lists one record per CDR3 protein. There are 130,000 or so distinct CDR3 sequences in the sample; around 7% occur only once, and 9% to 15% lies in the top ten. The sample taken for sequencing was blood, either unsorted or a sorted T cell fraction (not recorded which). The receptors come from a male donor with ankylosing spondylitis or in good health (not recorded which). CDR3s include the opening cysteine and the closing phenylalanine or tryptophan. D genes are given only for firm matches. Some rows mark clone size as missing; the rest say once, few, many or name a class of expanded clone.

clone_size: many
j_call: TRBJ2-2
d_call: NA
v_call: TRBV29-1
cdr3_nt: TGCAGCGCCTTCGGGGCCACGAACACCGGGGAGCTGTTTTTT
cdr3_aa: CSAFGATNTGELFF

clone_size: many
j_call: TRBJ2-1
d_call: TRBD2
v_call: TRBV12-3/TRBV12-4
cdr3_nt: TGTGCCAGCAGTCCGATGGGAGGGACCAGCTCCTACAATGAGCAGTTCTTC
cdr3_aa: CASSPMGGTSSYNEQFF

clone_size: few
j_call: TRBJ2-7
d_call: TRBD1
v_call: TRBV14
cdr3_nt: TGTGCCAGCAGCCTTCCTTTCAGGGGGCGCAAAAACTACGAGCAGTACTTC
cdr3_aa: CASSLPFRGRKNYEQYF

clone_size: many
j_call: TRBJ1-5
d_call: TRBD1
v_call: TRBV20-1
cdr3_nt: TGCAGTGCTAGAGAGGACAGGGGCTGGAGCAATCAGCCCCAGCATTTT
cdr3_aa: CSAREDRGWSNQPQHF

clone_size: NA
j_call: TRBJ2-1
d_call: NA
v_call: TRBV12-3/TRBV12-4
cdr3_nt: TGTGCCAGCAGTTTAGACGGGGGCTCCTACAATGAGCAGTTCTTC
cdr3_aa: CASSLDGGSYNEQFF

clone_size: many
j_call: TRBJ1-1
d_call: NA
v_call: TRBV7-2
cdr3_nt: TGTGCCAGCACCCTAGGGACGGTGAACACTGAAGCTTTCTTT
cdr3_aa: CASTLGTVNTEAFF

clone_size: many
j_call: TRBJ1-1
d_call: NA
v_call: TRBV7-9
cdr3_nt: TGTGCCAGCAGCCCCCTGGGATTTTCCCGACCGAACACTGAAGCTTTCTTT
cdr3_aa: CASSPLGFSRPNTEAFF

clone_size: many
j_call: TRBJ1-1
d_call: NA
v_call: TRBV29-1
cdr3_nt: TGCAGCGTAGGGAGGGGGAACACTGAAGCTTTCTTT
cdr3_aa: CSVGRGNTEAFF

clone_size: many
j_call: TRBJ2-7
d_call: NA
v_call: TRBV7-2
cdr3_nt: TGTGCCAGCAGCTTAGAGCCTAACTACGAGCAGTACTTC
cdr3_aa: CASSLEPNYEQYF

clone_size: many
j_call: TRBJ2-3
d_call: TRBD2
v_call: TRBV10-3
cdr3_nt: TGTGCCGTTCGGACTAGACCCGACGGAGATACGCAGTATTTT
cdr3_aa: CAVRTRPDGDTQYF

clone_size: NA
j_call: TRBJ2-5
d_call: TRBD1
v_call: TRBV6-1
cdr3_nt: TGTGCCAGCAGTCCTACAGGGGTAGGCGTACAAGAGACCCAGTACTTC
cdr3_aa: CASSPTGVGVQETQYF

clone_size: many
j_call: TRBJ2-5
d_call: NA
v_call: TRBV29-1
cdr3_nt: TGCAGCGGCACCGGAGTGACCCCACCAGTAGAGACCCAGTACTTC
cdr3_aa: CSGTGVTPPVETQYF

clone_size: NA
j_call: TRBJ1-6
d_call: NA
v_call: TRBV27
cdr3_nt: TGTGCCAGCAGTGACTGGACCGTAGCCAATTCACCCCTCCACTTT
cdr3_aa: CASSDWTVANSPLHF

clone_size: few
j_call: TRBJ2-3
d_call: TRBD2
v_call: TRBV7-6
cdr3_nt: TGTGCCAGCAGCCCACGGACTAGCGGGAGAGCAGATACGCAGTATTTT
cdr3_aa: CASSPRTSGRADTQYF

clone_size: NA
j_call: TRBJ1-2
d_call: NA
v_call: TRBV24-1
cdr3_nt: TGTGCCACCAGTGATCTGCATAACTATGGCTACACCTTC
cdr3_aa: CATSDLHNYGYTF

clone_size: many
j_call: TRBJ2-3
d_call: NA
v_call: TRBV14
cdr3_nt: TGTGCCAGCAGCCGGACGGACTACACAGATACGCAGTATTTT
cdr3_aa: CASSRTDYTDTQYF

clone_size: many
j_call: TRBJ2-1
d_call: NA
v_call: TRBV12-3/TRBV12-4
cdr3_nt: TGTGCCAGCAGTAACCCAGGGGGGATGCAGTTCTTC
cdr3_aa: CASSNPGGMQFF

clone_size: NA
j_call: TRBJ2-3
d_call: NA
v_call: TRBV7-2
cdr3_nt: TGTGCCAGCAGACTAGGGGGGGGAATAGATACGCAGTATTTT
cdr3_aa: CASRLGGGIDTQYF

clone_size: many
j_call: TRBJ1-5
d_call: NA
v_call: TRBV20-1
cdr3_nt: TGCAGTGCTAGAGATCGCCACTCTAATCAGCCCCAGCATTTT
cdr3_aa: CSARDRHSNQPQHF

clone_size: many
j_call: TRBJ2-3
d_call: TRBD2
v_call: TRBV10-1
cdr3_nt: TGCGCCAGCAGTCCGTCGGGTCGGGGGGACACAGATACGCAGTATTTT
cdr3_aa: CASSPSGRGDTDTQYF

clone_size: many
j_call: TRBJ1-1
d_call: TRBD1
v_call: TRBV28
cdr3_nt: TGTGCCAGCAGTCAACAGGGGGCGGACACTGAAGCTTTCTTT
cdr3_aa: CASSQQGADTEAFF

clone_size: many
j_call: TRBJ2-5
d_call: TRBD2
v_call: TRBV20-1
cdr3_nt: TGCAGTGCAACGATTAGCGGGACGGGATTAGAGACCCAGTACTTC
cdr3_aa: CSATISGTGLETQYF

clone_size: many
j_call: TRBJ2-7
d_call: NA
v_call: TRBV5-1
cdr3_nt: TGCGCCAGCAGCAGAGAGGTCCTAACGGCGGACGAGCAGTACTTC
cdr3_aa: CASSREVLTADEQYF

clone_size: many
j_call: TRBJ2-1
d_call: TRBD1
v_call: TRBV29-1
cdr3_nt: TGCAGCGGGATAGGACAGGGGACCTACAATGAGCAGTTCTTC
cdr3_aa: CSGIGQGTYNEQFF

clone_size: many
j_call: TRBJ2-7
d_call: NA
v_call: TRBV21-1
cdr3_nt: TGTGCCAGCAGCATACGGGATAAGGAGTCAGGGGAAAACTACGAGCAGTACTTC
cdr3_aa: CASSIRDKESGENYEQYF

clone_size: many
j_call: TRBJ2-7
d_call: NA
v_call: TRBV11-1
cdr3_nt: TGTGCCAGCAGCCCCGAGCCCGACAGCAGCTACGAGCAGTACTTC
cdr3_aa: CASSPEPDSSYEQYF

clone_size: many
j_call: TRBJ2-7
d_call: TRBD2
v_call: TRBV5-1
cdr3_nt: TGCGCCAGCCGCCTGGGGGGGACCTACGAGCAGTACTTC
cdr3_aa: CASRLGGTYEQYF

clone_size: many
j_call: TRBJ2-7
d_call: NA
v_call: TRBV7-2
cdr3_nt: TGTGCCAGCAGCTATGGAAAAGTCTACGAGCAGTACTTC
cdr3_aa: CASSYGKVYEQYF

clone_size: many
j_call: TRBJ2-7
d_call: TRBD1
v_call: TRBV5-1
cdr3_nt: TGCGCCAGCAGCTTGGTCGGGGCAGGGGGAACCTACGAGCAGTACTTC
cdr3_aa: CASSLVGAGGTYEQYF

clone_size: many
j_call: TRBJ1-1
d_call: TRBD1
v_call: TRBV6-1
cdr3_nt: TGTGCCAGCAGTGACCACTCACAGGGGGCAACTGAAGCTTTCTTT
cdr3_aa: CASSDHSQGATEAFF

clone_size: many
j_call: TRBJ1-1
d_call: TRBD1
v_call: TRBV12-3/TRBV12-4
cdr3_nt: TGTGCCAGCATTCTCTACGACAGGGGAACTGAAGCTTTCTTT
cdr3_aa: CASILYDRGTEAFF

clone_size: many
j_call: TRBJ2-5
d_call: TRBD2
v_call: TRBV5-1
cdr3_nt: TGCGCCAGCAGCTTCCTAGCGGGGAACCAAGAGACCCAGTACTTC
cdr3_aa: CASSFLAGNQETQYF

clone_size: many
j_call: TRBJ2-1
d_call: TRBD2
v_call: TRBV7-2
cdr3_nt: TGTGCCAGCAGCTTAGAGGCCGGGAGGGAGCAGTTCTTC
cdr3_aa: CASSLEAGREQFF

clone_size: many
j_call: TRBJ2-5
d_call: NA
v_call: TRBV5-1
cdr3_nt: TGCGCCAGCAGCTTGAGGTACCAAGAGACCCAGTACTTC
cdr3_aa: CASSLRYQETQYF

clone_size: many
j_call: TRBJ2-1
d_call: TRBD2
v_call: TRBV20-1
cdr3_nt: TGCAGTGCGGGGATAGCGGGAAGCTCCTACAATGAGCAGTTCTTC
cdr3_aa: CSAGIAGSSYNEQFF

clone_size: many
j_call: TRBJ2-3
d_call: TRBD1
v_call: TRBV5-1
cdr3_nt: TGCGCCAGCAGCTTCGACAGGGTGACAGATACGCAGTATTTT
cdr3_aa: CASSFDRVTDTQYF

clone_size: many
j_call: TRBJ1-1
d_call: NA
v_call: TRBV28
cdr3_nt: TGTGCCAGCAGTTCACTCTGGTCTCTGGCGAACACTGAAGCTTTCTTT
cdr3_aa: CASSSLWSLANTEAFF

clone_size: NA
j_call: TRBJ2-4
d_call: TRBD2
v_call: TRBV3-1
cdr3_nt: TGTGCCACCTGCCTACTAGCGGGGGGGCTTGGAGCCAAAAACATTCAGTACTTC
cdr3_aa: CATCLLAGGLGAKNIQYF

clone_size: many
j_call: TRBJ2-1
d_call: NA
v_call: TRBV21-1
cdr3_nt: TGTGCCAGCAGCCCCGGGGGGGAGCAGTTCTTC
cdr3_aa: CASSPGGEQFF

clone_size: many
j_call: TRBJ2-6
d_call: NA
v_call: TRBV7-6
cdr3_nt: TGTGCCAGCAGCTTAGAGGTCTCTGGGGCCAACGTCCTGACTTTC
cdr3_aa: CASSLEVSGANVLTF

clone_size: many
j_call: TRBJ2-5
d_call: TRBD2
v_call: TRBV9
cdr3_nt: TGTGCCAGCAGAGGACTAGTCTCAGAGACCCAGTACTTC
cdr3_aa: CASRGLVSETQYF

clone_size: NA
j_call: TRBJ1-5
d_call: NA
v_call: TRBV12-3/TRBV12-4
cdr3_nt: TGTGCCAGCAGTTTAGCTGAGCAGCCCCAGCATTTT
cdr3_aa: CASSLAEQPQHF

clone_size: NA
j_call: TRBJ2-7
d_call: NA
v_call: TRBV2
cdr3_nt: TGTGCCAGCAGTGGGCGAGCAGCCTACGAGCAGTACTTC
cdr3_aa: CASSGRAAYEQYF

clone_size: many
j_call: TRBJ2-2
d_call: NA
v_call: TRBV7-9
cdr3_nt: TGTGCCAGCAGGGAGGCCGGGGAGCTGTTTTTT
cdr3_aa: CASREAGELFF

clone_size: many
j_call: TRBJ2-7
d_call: TRBD2
v_call: TRBV5-1
cdr3_nt: TGCGCCAGCAGCCTGCAGACGGGCGGGGGTTCCTACGAGCAGTACTTC
cdr3_aa: CASSLQTGGGSYEQYF

clone_size: many
j_call: TRBJ2-2
d_call: TRBD2
v_call: TRBV5-6
cdr3_nt: TGTGCCAGCAGCTTGGACCGGGGGGTCATCACCGGGGAGCTGTTTTTT
cdr3_aa: CASSLDRGVITGELFF

clone_size: many
j_call: TRBJ2-2
d_call: NA
v_call: TRBV4-1
cdr3_nt: TGCGCCAGCAGCCCGCAAGGTGAGCCGAGCACCGGGGAGCTGTTTTTT
cdr3_aa: CASSPQGEPSTGELFF

clone_size: many
j_call: TRBJ2-3
d_call: NA
v_call: TRBV10-3
cdr3_nt: TGTGCCATCAGAATGATGGGGGGCTCAGATACGCAGTATTTT
cdr3_aa: CAIRMMGGSDTQYF

clone_size: few
j_call: TRBJ1-1
d_call: NA
v_call: TRBV28
cdr3_nt: TGTGCCAAACTTAGGGGGGAGACTGAAGCTTTCTTT
cdr3_aa: CAKLRGETEAFF

clone_size: many
j_call: TRBJ2-1
d_call: TRBD2
v_call: TRBV29-1
cdr3_nt: TGCAGCGGCCGACTAGCGGGATCATACAATGAGCAGTTCTTC
cdr3_aa: CSGRLAGSYNEQFF

clone_size: NA
j_call: TRBJ1-1
d_call: NA
v_call: TRBV20-1
cdr3_nt: TGCAGTCACGTTGGGGGGGGAGGGAAAGCTTTCTTT
cdr3_aa: CSHVGGGGKAFF

clone_size: many
j_call: TRBJ2-7
d_call: TRBD1
v_call: TRBV19
cdr3_nt: TGTGCCAGTAATACCGGGACAGTGGGCTCCTACGAGCAGTACTTC
cdr3_aa: CASNTGTVGSYEQYF